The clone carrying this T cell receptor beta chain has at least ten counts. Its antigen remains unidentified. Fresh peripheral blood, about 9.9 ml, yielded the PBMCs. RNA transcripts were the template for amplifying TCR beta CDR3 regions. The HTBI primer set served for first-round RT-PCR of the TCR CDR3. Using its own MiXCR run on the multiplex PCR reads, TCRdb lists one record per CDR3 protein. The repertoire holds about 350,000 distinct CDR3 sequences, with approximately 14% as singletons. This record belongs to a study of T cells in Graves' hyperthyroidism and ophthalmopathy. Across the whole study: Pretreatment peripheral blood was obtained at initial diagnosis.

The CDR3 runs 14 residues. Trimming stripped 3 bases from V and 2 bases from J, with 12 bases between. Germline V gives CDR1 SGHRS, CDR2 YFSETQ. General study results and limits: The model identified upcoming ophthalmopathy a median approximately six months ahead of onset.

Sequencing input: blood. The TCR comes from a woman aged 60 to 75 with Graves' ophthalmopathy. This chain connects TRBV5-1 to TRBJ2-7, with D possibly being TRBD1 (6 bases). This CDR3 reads CASSSSTGAYEQYF. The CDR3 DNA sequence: TGCGCCAGCAGCTCCTCGACAGGAGCCTACGAGCAGTACTTC.